This record covers a single T cell receptor beta chain. Its antigen is not known. In TCRdb, the reads were re-called with MiXCR into one record per CDR3 protein. The table records 310,000 or so distinct CDR3 sequences, about 25% of them present only once. Germline V gene sequence: CDR1 MNHEY, CDR2 SMNVEV (reference sequence). The CDR3 is made up of 16 amino acids. V lost 5 bases and J 0 bases, leaving 14 bases between the germline ends. The data are from a study of T cell repertoires in cytomegalovirus infection. Sequencing used cultured PBMCs, obtained from culture after CMV antigen stimulation. The V and J genes are TRBV27 and TRBJ2-4; D not resolved. The receptor's source is a human donor in good health (CMV status not recorded). Some clones in this sample may be carry-over from other donors' samples. Written as DNA, the CDR3 is TGTGCCAGCAGTCCGACCGTCCGTATAGCCAAAAACATTCAGTACTTC. Amino acids: CASSPTVRIAKNIQYF.